This T cell receptor (beta chain) came from a study of lymphopenia after photon versus proton radiotherapy. The study's findings and limits: Under photons, naive T cells and diversity fell while effector/memory populations rose. After lymphocyte nadir, photon-treated repertoires showed oligoclonal expansion, especially CD8+ Temra.

With regard to this clone: What it binds is unknown.

Measured with immunoSEQ multiplex PCR; TCRdb has only the in-frame clones, and not every one. The data hold tens of thousands of clones, with around 90% observed a single time. Germline V CDR1 and CDR2: SGHRS, YFSETQ. This CDR3 is 12 amino acids long. V lost 0 bases, J lost 4 bases, and 4 bases lay in between. This chain joins TRBV5-1 and TRBJ1-2, with D hard to call. Sequenced material: peripheral blood, taken from a patient treated with photon-based radiotherapy. This clonotype was obtained from a woman aged 40 to 50 with cholangiocarcinoma. The CDR3 loop reads CASSLGIYGYTF. Written as DNA, the CDR3 is TGCGCCAGCAGCTTGGGGATCTATGGCTACACCTTC. The full variable domain, rest sourced from reference TRBV5-1 and TRBJ1-2, is KAGVTQTPRYLIKTRGQQVTLSCSPISGHRSVSWYQQTPGQGLQFLFEYFSETQRNKGNFPGRFSGRQFSNSRSEMNVSTLELGDSALYLCASSLGIYGYTFGSGTRLTVV.